Each of the 16 T cell receptor beta chains below was sequenced from the same sample in a study of OX40 agonist ivuxolimab in advanced cancers. Profiling relied on immunoSEQ multiplex PCR, and the TCRdb table lists in-frame clones only, not all of them. The sample consists of fewer than 50,000 clones, about 83% of them appearing once. The sample was CD4+ or CD8+ T cells sorted from blood, taken in a trial of the OX40 agonist ivuxolimab. The receptors originated from an adult with an advanced solid tumor such as melanoma, head and neck, liver or kidney cancer.

This chain uses TRBV19 with TRBJ2-3; TRBD2 matches at 8 bases. V dropped 5 bases and J dropped 2; count of bases not matched to a gene: 6. The germline gives CDR1 LNHDA, CDR2 SQIVND (reference sequence). The CDR3 extends over 15 amino acids. The CDR3 bases are TGTGCCAGTAGTGGACGGGAGGGGTTCACAGATACGCAGTATTTT. Its translation is CASSGREGFTDTQYF.

This chain uses TRBV28 with TRBJ1-5; the D is unclear. Trimming removed 5 bases from V and 6 bases from J, with 17 bases in between. The CDR3 contains 15 residues. Germline V gene sequence: CDR1 MDHEN, CDR2 SYDVKM. CDR3 region: CASSPPGGARQPQHF. Written as DNA, the CDR3 is TGTGCCAGCAGTCCACCCGGAGGTGCCCGTCAGCCCCAGCATTTT.

DNA for the CDR3: TGTGCCAGTCAAGACCCGGGACAGTACGGTCCTGAAGCTTTCTTT. It translates to CASQDPGQYGPEAFF. V and J are TRBV19 and TRBJ1-1; 7 bases line up with TRBD1. Germline values: CDR1 LNHDA, CDR2 SQIVND (reference sequence). The CDR3 loop spans 15 amino acids. V trimming: 8 bases; J trimming: 6 bases; junction bases outside the gene matches: 15.

The CDR3 nucleotides read TGCGCCAGCAGCCCCGGACTAGCGTTGGCAGATACGCAGTATTTT. Amino acid sequence: CASSPGLALADTQYF. J is TRBJ2-3 and V is TRBV5-1; 9 positions agree with TRBD2. Trimming cost V 4 bases and J 4 bases; bases outside gene matches: 7. Germline CDR1 SGHRS, CDR2 YFSETQ. CDR3 length equals 15 residues.

This chain uses TRBV4-1 with TRBJ2-3; 7 positions match TRBD2. The CDR3 spans 16 residues. J gave up 1 base and V 4 bases, and 8 bases lay outside the gene matches. CDR1 is MGHRA and CDR2 is YSYEKL in the germline V gene. The CDR3 sequence: CASSPWGGTGTDTQYF. The CDR3, as DNA: TGCGCCAGCAGCCCCTGGGGGGGGACCGGCACAGATACGCAGTATTTT.

The chain is built from TRBV4-1 and TRBJ2-3, with a weak D call TRBD2 (6 bases). Between the trimmed V and J ends, which lost 1 base and 5 bases, there was a span of 7 bases. Germline CDR1 is MGHRA and CDR2 is YSYEKL. The CDR3 runs to 13 residues. The CDR3 nucleotides are TGCGCCAGCAGCCAAGCGGGAGTAGATACGCAGTATTTT. Protein sequence: CASSQAGVDTQYF.

V is TRBV5-6 and J is TRBJ1-2; D remains ambiguous. Per germline, CDR1 SGHDT and CDR2 YYEEEE. The CDR3 has 14 residues. Trimming took off 1 base at V and 7 bases at J, with 14 bases between the two ends. DNA for the CDR3: TGTGCCAGCAGCTTGATCCGGGCGCTGGGTGGCTACACCTTC. This encodes CASSLIRALGGYTF.

V usage is TRBV6-6 and J usage is TRBJ2-7; D is perhaps TRBD1 (6 bases). Germline V CDR1 and CDR2: MNHNY, SVGAGI (reference sequence). V dropped 2 bases and J dropped 2 bases, with 7 bases sitting between them. The CDR3 covers 13 residues. CDR3 loop: CASSYEGAYEQYF. CDR3 DNA sequence: TGTGCCAGCAGTTACGAGGGGGCCTACGAGCAGTACTTC.

This chain joins TRBV18 and TRBJ2-3; TRBD1 matches at 11 bases. The CDR3 has 17 residues. Germline trimming cut 0 bases from V and 3 bases from J; bases unmatched to any gene: 5. Germline V gene sequence: CDR1 KGHSH, CDR2 LQKENI. Written as DNA, the CDR3 is TGTGCCAGCTCACCACCGTGGACAGGGGGCCTGACAGATACGCAGTATTTT. This codes for CASSPPWTGGLTDTQYF. Variable domain in full (rest from reference TRBV18 and TRBJ2-3): NAGVMQNPRHLVRRRGQEARLRCSPMKGHSHVYWYRQLPEEGLKFMVYLQKENIIDESGMPKERFSAEFPKEGPSILRIQQVVRGDSAAYFCASSPPWTGGLTDTQYFGPGTRLTVL.

The chain employs TRBV11-2 and TRBJ2-7; D unresolved. CDR3 length: 13 residues. Between the trimmed V and J ends, which lost 1 base and 0 bases, there was a span of 4 bases. Germline CDR1 SGHAT, CDR2 FQNNGV. CDR3 sequence (DNA): TGTGCCAGCAGCTTAGTCAGCTCCTACGAGCAGTACTTC. Translating gives CASSLVSSYEQYF.

The chain employs TRBV6-6 and TRBJ1-6; tentative D call: TRBD1 (6 bases). This CDR3 region has 14 residues. V shed 6 bases and J shed 11 bases, with 17 bases lying between them. Per germline, CDR1 MNHNY and CDR2 SVGAGI (reference sequence). This CDR3 is CASSLDSRRPPLHF. In DNA, the CDR3 is TGTGCCAGCAGCCTGGACAGCCGGAGGCCACCCCTCCACTTT.

This chain joins TRBV7-9 and TRBJ2-2; 9 bases align to TRBD2. Looked up from germline, CDR1 is SEHNR and CDR2 is FQNEAQ (reference sequence). The trim removed 3 bases at V and 7 bases at J, leaving 6 bases unmatched. The length of the CDR3 is 15 residues. CDR3 residues: CASSFLSGGYGELFF. Written as DNA, the CDR3 is TGTGCCAGCAGCTTCCTTAGCGGGGGATACGGGGAGCTGTTTTTT.

The table lists this clone with a few counts. V gene TRBV11-1 combines with J gene TRBJ2-3; D possibly uses TRBD1 or TRBD2 (5 bases each). V lost 1 base and J lost 1, with 12 bases in between. CDR1 is SGHAT and CDR2 is FQDESV in the germline V gene (reference sequence). The CDR3 is 16 residues long. The CDR3 sequence: CASSLEGRGGTDTQYF. The DNA of the CDR3 is TGTGCCAGCAGCTTAGAAGGTAGGGGAGGCACAGATACGCAGTATTTT.

This clone was seen only a few times. V is TRBV5-1 and J is TRBJ1-1, with D maybe TRBD1 (6 bases). Germline V gene data show CDR1 as SGHRS and CDR2 as YFSETQ. The CDR3 sequence is 15 residues long. Trimming took off 6 bases at V and 3 bases at J, with 18 bases between the two ends. The CDR3 bases are TGCGCCAGCAAAAGGGGGGGAAGTGGGGACACTGAAGCTTTCTTT. It specifies CASKRGGSGDTEAFF.

The V call is TRBV9, the J call TRBJ2-5; the D gene could be TRBD1 or TRBD2 (5 bases each). CDR1 and CDR2 (germline): SGDLS, YYNGEE. Between the trimmed V and J ends, which lost 2 bases and 1 base, there was a span of 15 bases. This CDR3 spans 16 amino acids. CDR3 nucleotide sequence: TGTGCCAGCAGCGTTTCCCATGTTGGGGGCCAAGAGACCCAGTACTTC. Translation: CASSVSHVGGQETQYF.

This rearrangement joins TRBV7-8 to TRBJ1-2; 7 bases match TRBD1. This CDR3 spans 14 amino acids. From germline, CDR1 is SGHVS and CDR2 FQNEAQ. V lost 3 bases to trimming and J lost 4 bases; unmatched junction nucleotides: 5. The CDR3 here is CASSFDRAGYGYTF. The DNA of the CDR3 is TGTGCCAGCAGCTTTGACAGGGCCGGCTATGGCTACACCTTC.